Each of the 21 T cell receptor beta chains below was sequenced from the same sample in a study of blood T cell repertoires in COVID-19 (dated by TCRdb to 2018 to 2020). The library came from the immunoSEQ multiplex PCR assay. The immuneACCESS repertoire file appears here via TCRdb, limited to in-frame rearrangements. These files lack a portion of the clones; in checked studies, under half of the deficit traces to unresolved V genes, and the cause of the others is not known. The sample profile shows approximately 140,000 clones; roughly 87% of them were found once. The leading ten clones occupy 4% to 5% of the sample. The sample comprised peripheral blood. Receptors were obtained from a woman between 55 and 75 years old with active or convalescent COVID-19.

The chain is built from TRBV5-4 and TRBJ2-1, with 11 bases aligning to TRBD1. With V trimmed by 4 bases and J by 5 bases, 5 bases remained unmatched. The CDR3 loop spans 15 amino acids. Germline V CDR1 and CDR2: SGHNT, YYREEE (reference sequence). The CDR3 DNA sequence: TGTGCCAGCAGCCCTGGGACAGGGGGGGACAATGAGCAGTTCTTC. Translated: CASSPGTGGDNEQFF.

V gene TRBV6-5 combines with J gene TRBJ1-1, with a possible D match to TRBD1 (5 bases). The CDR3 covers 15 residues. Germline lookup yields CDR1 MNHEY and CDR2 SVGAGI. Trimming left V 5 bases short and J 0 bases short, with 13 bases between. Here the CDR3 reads CASSTRGGVNTEAFF. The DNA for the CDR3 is TGTGCCAGCAGTACCCGGGGGGGGGTGAACACTGAAGCTTTCTTT.

CDR3 in DNA: TGTGCCAGCAGCTTAGAACAGGGGTTTAAAGCTTTCTTT. Residues: CASSLEQGFKAFF. The rearrangement uses TRBV7-2 and TRBJ1-1; 7 bases fit TRBD1. V lost 1 base, J lost 9 bases, and 5 bases stayed unmatched. Germline CDR1 SGHTA, CDR2 FQGNSA. This CDR3 comprises 13 residues.

The CDR3 reads CASRVEGNSPLHF. DNA of the CDR3: TGCGCCAGCAGGGTGGAGGGTAATTCACCCCTCCACTTT. J is TRBJ1-6 and V is TRBV5-1; D call uncertain. The germline V gene encodes CDR1 SGHRS and CDR2 YFSETQ. This CDR3 has 13 residues. V was clipped by 5 bases and J by 6 bases, with 9 bases between them.

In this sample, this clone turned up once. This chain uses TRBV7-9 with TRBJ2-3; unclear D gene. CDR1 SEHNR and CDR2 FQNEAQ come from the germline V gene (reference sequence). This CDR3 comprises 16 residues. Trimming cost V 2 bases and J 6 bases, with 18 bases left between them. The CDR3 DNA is TGTGCCAGCAGCTTAAAATTGACAACTCTCGCCGATACGCAGTATTTT. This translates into CASSLKLTTLADTQYF.

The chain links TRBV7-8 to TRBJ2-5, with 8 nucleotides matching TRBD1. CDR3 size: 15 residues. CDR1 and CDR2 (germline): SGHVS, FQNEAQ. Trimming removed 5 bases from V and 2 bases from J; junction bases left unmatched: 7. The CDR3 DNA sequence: TGTGCCAGCAGCCCAGGGGGCTCAGGACAAGAGACCCAGTACTTC. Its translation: CASSPGGSGQETQYF. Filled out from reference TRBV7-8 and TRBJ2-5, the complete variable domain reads GAGVSQSPRYKVAKRGQDVALRCDPISGHVSLFWYQQALGQGPEFLTYFQNEAQLDKSGLPSDRFFAERPEGSVSTLKIQRTQQEDSAVYLCASSPGGSGQETQYFGPGTRLLVL.

DNA of the CDR3: TGTGCCAGCAGTTCAGGGGCCTATAGCAATCAGCCCCAGCATTTT. Its protein product is CASSSGAYSNQPQHF. This chain connects TRBV2 to TRBJ1-5; D perhaps matches TRBD1 (6 bases). The germline V gene encodes CDR1 SNHLY and CDR2 FYNNEI. The CDR3 is 15 amino acids. V shed 5 bases and J shed 0 bases, with 11 bases lying between them.

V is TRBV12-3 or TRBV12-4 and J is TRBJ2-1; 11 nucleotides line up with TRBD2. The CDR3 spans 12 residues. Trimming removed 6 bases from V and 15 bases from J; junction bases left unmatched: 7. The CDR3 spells CASSQLAGAVFF. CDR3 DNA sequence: TGTGCCAGCAGCCAACTAGCGGGGGCGGTGTTCTTC.

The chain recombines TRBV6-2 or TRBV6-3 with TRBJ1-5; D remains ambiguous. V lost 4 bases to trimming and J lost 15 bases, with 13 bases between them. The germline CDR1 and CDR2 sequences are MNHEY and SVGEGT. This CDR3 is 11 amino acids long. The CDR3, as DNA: TGTGCCAGCAGTTCGGGTCTCAGTGGGCATTTT. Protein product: CASSSGLSGHF.

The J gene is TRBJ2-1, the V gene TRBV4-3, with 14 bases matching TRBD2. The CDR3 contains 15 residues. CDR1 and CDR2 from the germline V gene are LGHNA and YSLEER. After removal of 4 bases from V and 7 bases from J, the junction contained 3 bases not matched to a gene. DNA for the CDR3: TGCGCCAGCAGCCGAGGGACTAGCGGGGGAAATGAGCAGTTCTTC. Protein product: CASSRGTSGGNEQFF.

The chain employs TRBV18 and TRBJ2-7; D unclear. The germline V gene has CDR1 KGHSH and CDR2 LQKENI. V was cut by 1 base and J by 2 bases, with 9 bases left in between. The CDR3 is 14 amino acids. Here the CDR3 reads CASSPRQMPYEQYF. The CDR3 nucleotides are TGTGCCAGCTCACCACGGCAGATGCCCTACGAGCAGTACTTC.

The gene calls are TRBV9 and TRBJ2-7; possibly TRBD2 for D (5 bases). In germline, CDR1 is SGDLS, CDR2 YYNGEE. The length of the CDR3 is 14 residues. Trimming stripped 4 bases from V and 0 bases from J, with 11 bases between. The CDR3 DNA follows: TGTGCCAGCAGCCAGACGGGGAGCTCCTACGAGCAGTACTTC. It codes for CASSQTGSSYEQYF.

DNA of the CDR3: TGTGCCAGCAGTGAAGGGACAGGGGGCGTTCAGCAGCCCCAGCATTTT. This gives the protein CASSEGTGGVQQPQHF. V usage is TRBV2 and J usage is TRBJ1-5; the match to TRBD1 covers 11 bases. Germline CDR1 is SNHLY and CDR2 is FYNNEI. There are 16 residues in the CDR3. After removal of 1 base from V and 7 bases from J, the junction contained 6 bases not matched to a gene.

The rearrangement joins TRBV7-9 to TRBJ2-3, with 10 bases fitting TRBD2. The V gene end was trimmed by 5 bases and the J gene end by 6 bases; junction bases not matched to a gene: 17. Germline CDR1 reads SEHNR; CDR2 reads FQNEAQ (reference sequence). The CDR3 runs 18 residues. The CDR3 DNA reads TGTGCCAGCAGCGGTCCCGGGTGGCTAGCGGGGGTTGGGGATACGCAGTATTTT. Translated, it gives CASSGPGWLAGVGDTQYF.

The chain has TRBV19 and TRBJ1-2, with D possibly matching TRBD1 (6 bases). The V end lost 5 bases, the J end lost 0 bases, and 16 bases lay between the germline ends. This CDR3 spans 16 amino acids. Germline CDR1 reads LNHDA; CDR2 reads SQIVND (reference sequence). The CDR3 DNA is TGTGCCAGTAGTGGTTTAGGCAGGGGATCTAACTATGGCTACACCTTC. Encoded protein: CASSGLGRGSNYGYTF.

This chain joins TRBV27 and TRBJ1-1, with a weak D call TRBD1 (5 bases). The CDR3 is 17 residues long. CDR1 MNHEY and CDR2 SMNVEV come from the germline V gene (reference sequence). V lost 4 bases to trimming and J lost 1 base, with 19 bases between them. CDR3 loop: CASSSLFAGRGNTEAFF. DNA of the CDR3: TGTGCCAGCAGTTCGTTATTTGCAGGGAGGGGGAACACTGAAGCTTTCTTT.

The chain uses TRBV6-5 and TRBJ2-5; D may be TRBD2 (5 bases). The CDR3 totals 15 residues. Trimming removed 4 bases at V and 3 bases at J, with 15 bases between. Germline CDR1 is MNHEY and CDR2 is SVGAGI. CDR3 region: CASSSRGRREETQYF. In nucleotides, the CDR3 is TGTGCCAGCAGTTCGAGAGGGAGACGGGAAGAGACCCAGTACTTC.

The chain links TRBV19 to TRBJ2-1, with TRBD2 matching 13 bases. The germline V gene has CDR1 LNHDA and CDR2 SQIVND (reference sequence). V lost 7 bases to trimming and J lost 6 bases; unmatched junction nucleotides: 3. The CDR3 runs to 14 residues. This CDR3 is CASTWTSGGNEQFF. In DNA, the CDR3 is TGTGCCAGTACCTGGACTAGCGGGGGCAATGAGCAGTTCTTC.

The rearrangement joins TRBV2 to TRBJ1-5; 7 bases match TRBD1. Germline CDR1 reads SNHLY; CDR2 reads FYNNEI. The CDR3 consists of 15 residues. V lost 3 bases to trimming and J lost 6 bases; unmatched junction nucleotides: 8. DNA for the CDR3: TGTGCCAGCAGTGATGCTAGGGGGCTCGTTCAGCCCCAGCATTTT. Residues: CASSDARGLVQPQHF.

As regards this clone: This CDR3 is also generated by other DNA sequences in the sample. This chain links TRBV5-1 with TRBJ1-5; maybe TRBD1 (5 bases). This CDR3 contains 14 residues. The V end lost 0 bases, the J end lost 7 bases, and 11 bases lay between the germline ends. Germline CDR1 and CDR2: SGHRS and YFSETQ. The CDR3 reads CASSLDGGDQPQHF. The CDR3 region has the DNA TGCGCCAGCAGCTTGGATGGGGGGGACCAGCCCCAGCATTTT.

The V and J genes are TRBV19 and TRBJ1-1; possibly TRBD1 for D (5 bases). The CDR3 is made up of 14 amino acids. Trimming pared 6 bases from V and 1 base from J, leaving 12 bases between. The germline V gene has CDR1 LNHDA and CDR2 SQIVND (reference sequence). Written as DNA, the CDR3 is TGTGCCAGTAGCCTGGGCCAGGGGAACACTGAAGCTTTCTTT. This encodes CASSLGQGNTEAFF.